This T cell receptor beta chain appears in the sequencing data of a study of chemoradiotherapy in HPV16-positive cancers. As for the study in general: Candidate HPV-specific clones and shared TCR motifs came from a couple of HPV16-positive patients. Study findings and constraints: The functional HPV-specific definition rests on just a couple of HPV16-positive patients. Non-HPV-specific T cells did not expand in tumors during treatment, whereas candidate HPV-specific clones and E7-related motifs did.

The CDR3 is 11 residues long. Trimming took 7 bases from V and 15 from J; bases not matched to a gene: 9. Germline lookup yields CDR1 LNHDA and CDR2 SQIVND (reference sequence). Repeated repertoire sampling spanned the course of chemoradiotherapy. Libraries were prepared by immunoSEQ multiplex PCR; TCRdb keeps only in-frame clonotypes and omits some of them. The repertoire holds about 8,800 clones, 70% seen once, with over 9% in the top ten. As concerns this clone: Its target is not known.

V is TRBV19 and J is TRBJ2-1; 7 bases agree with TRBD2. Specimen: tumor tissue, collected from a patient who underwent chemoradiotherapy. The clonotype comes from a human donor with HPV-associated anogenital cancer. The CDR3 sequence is CASTRRDYGFF. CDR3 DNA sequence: TGTGCCAGTACCCGGAGGGACTACGGGTTCTTC.